This T cell receptor beta chain was captured by sequencing in a study of T cell responses to AZD1222 COVID-19 vaccine (dated by TCRdb to the early 2020s). For the study in its entirety: A total of under 250 trial participants underwent TCR sequencing, of whom some 200 had received two doses of AZD1222 and around 25 had received two doses of the MenACWY control vaccine. Trial participants were enrolled by age into 18-55, 56-69 and 70-plus year subgroups, with around 140, 26 and 57 TCR-sequenced participants respectively.

Study-level results and caveats: CD4 TCRs associated with the vaccine covered the entire spike protein, and the dominant responses were in regions 160-218 and 743-854. No day 14 peak-response samples were available, so repertoires were characterized only after the peak T cell response. In the small 56-69-year group, the increase in depth fell short of significance, most likely because of low power. Participants were mostly white British and included more females than males, and it was suggested by the authors that clonal diversity may have been underestimated. Spike-specific TCR breadth and depth rose significantly after two AZD1222 doses compared with day 0 and with MenACWY recipients. Epitopes outside the regions mutated in the B.1.351 and B.1.1.7 variants were reportedly recognized by nearly half of the unique spike-specific TCRs. Conclusions about previously exposed vaccinees are limited, since just five to seven AZD1222 recipients were seropositive for SARS-CoV-2 at baseline.

The time point label on this specimen signifies: about 28 days (+/-7) after the second vaccine dose. Because spike-specific TCR depth and breadth did not differ between the two schedules, AZD1222 recipients who got a second dose at roughly 4 weeks were pooled with those who got a second dose at roughly 12 weeks. Vaccinee samples came from UK trials COV001 and COV002, including a single-blind randomized controlled phase 2/3 trial of AZD1222 (ChAdOx1 nCoV-19) in healthy adults. For TCRbeta chain sequencing, PBMC samples from trial participants were taken at day 0 and at day 28 after the second dose. The CDR3 regions of human TCRbeta chains were subjected to immunosequencing. Per the source publication's procedure: Repertoire TCRs were matched against a reference library of SARS-CoV-2-specific TCRs generated with the MIRA antigen-specificity platform. Breadth meant the fraction of unique TCRs that were SARS-CoV-2-associated, whereas depth meant the fraction of total T cells that were SARS-CoV-2-associated. Using the MIRA data, every spike-specific TCR was mapped to the spike region that the TCR reacted to and assigned to either a CD4 or a CD8 class. Log10-transformed breadth and depth values were compared by one-way ANOVA with Sidak's multiple comparisons tests. In its TCRdb copy, this immuneACCESS table keeps in-frame sequences only and misses some clones. Where compared with another copy, unresolved V genes explain less than half of these, and the others have no known cause. V and J calls and clone size are as listed in that table; D and trimming were resolved from the DNA. Recorded for this sample are roughly 99,000 clones; approximately 91% of them occurred a single time. The ten largest make up 6.5% to 8.5% of the sample.

The germline V gene provides CDR1 SGDLS and CDR2 YYNGEE. The CDR3 goes from the cysteine to the phenylalanine over 20 residues. Only the CDR3 DNA stays, 60 bases, in frame from base 1. A distance of 33 bases separates the germline ends of V and J, which lose 3 bases and 8 bases respectively. In the case of this clone: What this receptor recognizes is not known. No clone much larger than this one lies a single base away; base qualities are absent.

This TCR came from an adult who received the AZD1222 COVID-19 vaccine. The chain is made from TRBV9 and TRBJ2-1; D gene: possibly TRBD1, on 6 matching bases. This specimen was peripheral blood, taken 28 days after the second AZD1222 dose. The CDR3 corresponds to CASSAIRGFGVWGSPDEQFF. DNA sequence: TGTGCCAGCAGCGCGATAAGGGGGTTTGGCGTTTGGGGCAGTCCCGATGAGCAGTTCTTC. Reference TRBV9 and TRBJ2-1 proteins supply the regions before and after the CDR3; the full variable domain is: DSGVTQTPKHLITATGQRVTLRCSPRSGDLSVYWYQQSLDQGLQFLIQYYNGEERAKGNILERFSAQQFPDLHSELNLSSLELGDSALYFCASSAIRGFGVWGSPDEQFFGPGTRLTVL.